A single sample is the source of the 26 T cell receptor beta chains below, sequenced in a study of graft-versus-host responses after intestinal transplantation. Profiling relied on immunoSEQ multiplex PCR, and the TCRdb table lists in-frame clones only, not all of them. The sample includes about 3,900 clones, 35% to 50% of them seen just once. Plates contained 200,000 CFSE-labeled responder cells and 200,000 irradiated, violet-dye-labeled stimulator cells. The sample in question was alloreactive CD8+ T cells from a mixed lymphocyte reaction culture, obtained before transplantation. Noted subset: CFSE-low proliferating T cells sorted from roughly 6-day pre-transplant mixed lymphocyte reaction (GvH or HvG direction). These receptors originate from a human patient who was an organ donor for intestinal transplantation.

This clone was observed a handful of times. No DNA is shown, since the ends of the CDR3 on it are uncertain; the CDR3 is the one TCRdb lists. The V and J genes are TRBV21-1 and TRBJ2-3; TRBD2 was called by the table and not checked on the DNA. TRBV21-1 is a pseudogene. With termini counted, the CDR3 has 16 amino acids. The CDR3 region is CASSKVAGGSTDTQYF.

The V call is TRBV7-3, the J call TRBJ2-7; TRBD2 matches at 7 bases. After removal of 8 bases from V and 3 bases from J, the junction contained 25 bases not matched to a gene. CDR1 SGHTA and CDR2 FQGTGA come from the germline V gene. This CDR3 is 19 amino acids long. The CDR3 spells CASYTYKAGAIFPVYEQYF. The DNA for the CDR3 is TGTGCCAGCTACACCTATAAGGCGGGAGCGATCTTCCCGGTCTACGAGCAGTACTTC.

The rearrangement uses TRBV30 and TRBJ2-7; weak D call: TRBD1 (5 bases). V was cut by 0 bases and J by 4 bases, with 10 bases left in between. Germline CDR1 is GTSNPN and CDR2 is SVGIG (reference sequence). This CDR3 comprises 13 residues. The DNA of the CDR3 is TGTGCCTGGAGTGTAGGAACAGGTTACGAGCAGTACTTC. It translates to CAWSVGTGYEQYF.

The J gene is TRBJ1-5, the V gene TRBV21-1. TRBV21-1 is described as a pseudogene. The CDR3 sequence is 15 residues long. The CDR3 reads CASSKVREVPQPQHF. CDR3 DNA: TGTGCCAGCAGCAAAGTAAGGGAGGTTCCTCAGCCCCAGCATTTT.

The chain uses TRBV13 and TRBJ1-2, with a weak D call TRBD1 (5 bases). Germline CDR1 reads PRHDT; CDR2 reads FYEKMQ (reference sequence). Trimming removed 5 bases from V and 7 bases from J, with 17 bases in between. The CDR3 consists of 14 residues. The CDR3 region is CASSLRWGLGGYTF. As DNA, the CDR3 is TGTGCCAGCAGCCTTAGGTGGGGCTTGGGTGGCTACACCTTC.

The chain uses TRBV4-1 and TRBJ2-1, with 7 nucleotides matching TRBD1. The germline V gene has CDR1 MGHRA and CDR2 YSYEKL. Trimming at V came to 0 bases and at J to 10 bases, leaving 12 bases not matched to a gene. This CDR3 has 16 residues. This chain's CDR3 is CASSQDRGQIQGEQFF. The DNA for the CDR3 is TGCGCCAGCAGCCAAGATCGGGGACAGATACAAGGGGAGCAGTTCTTC.

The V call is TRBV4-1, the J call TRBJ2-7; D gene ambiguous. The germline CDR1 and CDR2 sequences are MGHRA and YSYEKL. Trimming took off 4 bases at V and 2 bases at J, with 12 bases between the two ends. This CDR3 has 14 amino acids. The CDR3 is CASSLGPGTYEQYF. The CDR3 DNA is TGCGCCAGCAGCCTCGGTCCGGGTACCTACGAGCAGTACTTC.

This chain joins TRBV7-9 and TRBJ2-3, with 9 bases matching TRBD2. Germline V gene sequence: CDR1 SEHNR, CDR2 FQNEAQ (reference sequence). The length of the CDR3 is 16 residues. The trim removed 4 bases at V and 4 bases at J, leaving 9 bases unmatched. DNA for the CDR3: TGTGCCAGCAGCTCCAATAGCGGGAGAAATCCAGATACGCAGTATTTT. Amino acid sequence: CASSSNSGRNPDTQYF.

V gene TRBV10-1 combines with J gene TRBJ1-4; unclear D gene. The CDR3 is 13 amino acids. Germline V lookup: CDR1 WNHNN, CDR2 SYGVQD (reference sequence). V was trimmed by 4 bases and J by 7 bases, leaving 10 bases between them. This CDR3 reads CASSAGSGEKLFF. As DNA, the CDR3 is TGCGCCAGCAGTGCGGGATCTGGTGAAAAACTGTTTTTT.

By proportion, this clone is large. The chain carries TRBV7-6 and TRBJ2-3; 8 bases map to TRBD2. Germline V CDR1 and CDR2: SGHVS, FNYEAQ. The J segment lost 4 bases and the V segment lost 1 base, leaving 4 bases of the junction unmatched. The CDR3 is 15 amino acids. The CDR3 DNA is TGTGCCAGCAGCTTAGACGGGAGGGCCTCAGATACGCAGTATTTT. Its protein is CASSLDGRASDTQYF.

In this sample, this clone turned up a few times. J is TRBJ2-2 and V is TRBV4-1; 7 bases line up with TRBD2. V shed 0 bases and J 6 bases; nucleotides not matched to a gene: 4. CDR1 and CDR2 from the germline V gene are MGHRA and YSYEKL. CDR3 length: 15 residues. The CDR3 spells CASSQDRTRAGELFF. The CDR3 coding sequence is TGCGCCAGCAGCCAAGACCGGACTAGGGCCGGGGAGCTGTTTTTT.

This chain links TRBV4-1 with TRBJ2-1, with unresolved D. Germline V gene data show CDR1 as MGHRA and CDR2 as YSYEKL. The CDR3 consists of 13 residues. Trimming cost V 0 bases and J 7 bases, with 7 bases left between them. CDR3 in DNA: TGCGCCAGCAGCCAAGATACAACGAATGAGCAGTTCTTC. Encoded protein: CASSQDTTNEQFF.

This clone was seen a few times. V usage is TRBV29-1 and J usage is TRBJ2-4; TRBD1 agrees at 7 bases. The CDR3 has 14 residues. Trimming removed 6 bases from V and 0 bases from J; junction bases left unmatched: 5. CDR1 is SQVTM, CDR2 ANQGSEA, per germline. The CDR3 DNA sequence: TGCAGCGTCTCGGGACAGCTAGCCAAAAACATTCAGTACTTC. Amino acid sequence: CSVSGQLAKNIQYF. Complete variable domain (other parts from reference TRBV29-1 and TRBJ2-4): SAVISQKPSRDICQRGTSLTIQCQVDSQVTMMFWYRQQPGQSLTLIATANQGSEATYESGFVIDKFPISRPNLTFSTLTVSNMSPEDSSIYLCSVSGQLAKNIQYFGAGTRLSVL.

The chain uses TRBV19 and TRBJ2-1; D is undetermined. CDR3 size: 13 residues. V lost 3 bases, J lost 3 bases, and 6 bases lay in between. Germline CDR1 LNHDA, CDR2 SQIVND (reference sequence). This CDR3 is CASSISNYNEQFF. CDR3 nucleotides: TGTGCCAGTAGTATTAGTAACTACAATGAGCAGTTCTTC.

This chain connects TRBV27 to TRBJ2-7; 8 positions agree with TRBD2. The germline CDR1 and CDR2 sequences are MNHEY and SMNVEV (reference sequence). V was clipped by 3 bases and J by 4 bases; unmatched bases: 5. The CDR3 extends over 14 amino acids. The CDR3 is CASSFSTSEYEQYF. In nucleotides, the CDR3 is TGTGCCAGCAGTTTCTCGACTAGCGAGTACGAGCAGTACTTC.

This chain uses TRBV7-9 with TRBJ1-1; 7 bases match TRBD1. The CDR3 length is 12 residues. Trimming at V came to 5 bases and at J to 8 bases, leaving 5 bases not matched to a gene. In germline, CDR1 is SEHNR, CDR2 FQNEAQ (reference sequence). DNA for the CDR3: TGTGCCAGCAGCCAGGGGGGAACCGAAGCTTTCTTT. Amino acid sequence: CASSQGGTEAFF.

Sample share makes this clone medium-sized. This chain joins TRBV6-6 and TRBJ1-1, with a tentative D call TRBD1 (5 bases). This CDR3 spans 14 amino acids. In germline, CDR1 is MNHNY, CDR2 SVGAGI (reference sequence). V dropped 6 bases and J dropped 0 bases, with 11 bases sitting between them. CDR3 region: CASRFRVLNTEAFF. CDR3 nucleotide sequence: TGTGCCAGCAGATTCAGGGTTTTGAACACTGAAGCTTTCTTT.

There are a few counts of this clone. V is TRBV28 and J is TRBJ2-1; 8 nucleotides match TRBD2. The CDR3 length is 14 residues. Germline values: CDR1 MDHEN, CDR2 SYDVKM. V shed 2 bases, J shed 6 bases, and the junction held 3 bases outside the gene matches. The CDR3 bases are TGTGCCAGCAGTTTAGGGGGGACTAGCAATGAGCAGTTCTTC. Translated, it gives CASSLGGTSNEQFF. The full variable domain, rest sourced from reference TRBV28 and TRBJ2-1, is DVKVTQSSRYLVKRTGEKVFLECVQDMDHENMFWYRQDPGLGLRLIYFSYDVKMKEKGDIPEGYSVSREKKERFSLILESASTNQTSMYLCASSLGGTSNEQFFGPGTRLTVL.

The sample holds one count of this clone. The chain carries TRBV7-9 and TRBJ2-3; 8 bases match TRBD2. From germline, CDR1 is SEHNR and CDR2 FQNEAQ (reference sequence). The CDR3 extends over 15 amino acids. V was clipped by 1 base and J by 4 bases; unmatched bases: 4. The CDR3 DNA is TGTGCCAGCAGCTTAGACGGGAGGGCCTCAGATACGCAGTATTTT. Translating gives CASSLDGRASDTQYF.

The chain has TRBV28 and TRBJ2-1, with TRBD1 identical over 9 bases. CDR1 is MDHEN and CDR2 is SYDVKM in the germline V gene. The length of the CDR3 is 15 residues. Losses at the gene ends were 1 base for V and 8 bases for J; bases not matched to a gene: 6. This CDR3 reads CASSLLGQGRDEQFF. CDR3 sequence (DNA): TGTGCCAGCAGTTTATTGGGACAGGGTAGGGATGAGCAGTTCTTC.

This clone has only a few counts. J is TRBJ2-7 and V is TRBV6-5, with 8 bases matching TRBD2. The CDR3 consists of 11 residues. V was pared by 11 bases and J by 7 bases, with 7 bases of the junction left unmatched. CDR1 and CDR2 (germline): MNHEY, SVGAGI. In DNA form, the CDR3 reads TGTGCCGGACGGGAGGGTGGGGAGCAGTACTTC. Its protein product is CAGREGGEQYF.

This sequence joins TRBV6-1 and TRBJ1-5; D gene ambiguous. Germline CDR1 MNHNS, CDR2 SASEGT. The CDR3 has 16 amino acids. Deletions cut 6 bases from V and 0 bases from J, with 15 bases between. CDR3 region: CASSELTCYSNQPQHF. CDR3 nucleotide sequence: TGTGCCAGCAGCGAACTCACATGTTATAGCAATCAGCCCCAGCATTTT.

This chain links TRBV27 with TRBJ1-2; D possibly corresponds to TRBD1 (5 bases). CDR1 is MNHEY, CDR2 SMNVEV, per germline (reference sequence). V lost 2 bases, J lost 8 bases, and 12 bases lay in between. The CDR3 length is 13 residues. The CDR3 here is CASSLRSGRGYTF. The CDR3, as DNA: TGTGCCAGCAGTTTAAGGTCAGGGCGGGGCTACACCTTC.

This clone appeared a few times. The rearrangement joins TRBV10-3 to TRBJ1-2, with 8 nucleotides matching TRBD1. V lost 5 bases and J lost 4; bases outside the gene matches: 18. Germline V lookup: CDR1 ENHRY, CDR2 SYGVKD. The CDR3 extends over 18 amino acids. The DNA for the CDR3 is TGTGCCATCAGTTGCGGGACAGGAGTTCATAACCCGGGCTATGGCTACACCTTC. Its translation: CAISCGTGVHNPGYGYTF.

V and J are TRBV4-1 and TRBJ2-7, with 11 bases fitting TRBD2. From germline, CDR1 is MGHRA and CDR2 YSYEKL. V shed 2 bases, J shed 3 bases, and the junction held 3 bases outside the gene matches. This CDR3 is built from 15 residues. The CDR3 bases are TGCGCCAGCAGCCAAACTAGCGGGAGCCTCTACGAGCAGTACTTC. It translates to CASSQTSGSLYEQYF.

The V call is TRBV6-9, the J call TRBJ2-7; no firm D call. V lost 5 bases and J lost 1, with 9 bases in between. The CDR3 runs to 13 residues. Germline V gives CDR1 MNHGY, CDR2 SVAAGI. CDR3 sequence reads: CASSELNSYEQYF. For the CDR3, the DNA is TGTGCCAGCAGTGAACTGAATTCCTACGAGCAGTACTTC.